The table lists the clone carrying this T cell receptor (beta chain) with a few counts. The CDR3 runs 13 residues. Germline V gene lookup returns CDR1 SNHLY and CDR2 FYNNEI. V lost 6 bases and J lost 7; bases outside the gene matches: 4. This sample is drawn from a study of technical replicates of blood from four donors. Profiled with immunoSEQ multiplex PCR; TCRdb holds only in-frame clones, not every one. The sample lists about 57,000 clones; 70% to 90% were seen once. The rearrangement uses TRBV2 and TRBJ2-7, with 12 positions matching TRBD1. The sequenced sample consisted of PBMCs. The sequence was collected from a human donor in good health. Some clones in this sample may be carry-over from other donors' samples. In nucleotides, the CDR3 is TGTGCCAGCAGGGGACAGGGGGCTTGGGAGCAGTACTTC. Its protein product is CASRGQGAWEQYF.